This T cell receptor (beta chain) was captured in a study of blood T cell repertoires in COVID-19 (dated by TCRdb to the early 2020s). Study-level background: Samples from collaborators originated in the United States, Italy and Spain and spanned both the acute and convalescent phases of COVID-19. The material from the prospective study consisted of cDNA or gDNA derived from T cells, B-cell-depleted T cells, or PBMCs. The dataset comprised deeply sampled blood TCRbeta repertoires from subjects exposed to, actively infected with, or recovered from COVID-19. The repertoires were released in a freely available public database intended as a resource for research on the immune response to SARS-CoV-2. The samples were drawn from two sources: the first 160 participants of the ongoing ImmuneRACE study, and 950 to 1,500 subjects contributed by 6 global collaborators. Nearly every sample came with metadata listing a de-identified subject ID, COVID-19 status, age in years and sex. HLA class I and class II types, where available, came from metadata supplied by the sample provider rather than from assay-based typing. The research as a whole found: The amount of clinical and demographic metadata varied by source and participant and was provided uncurated.

In Seattle, one collaborating source enrolled patients while the infection was active and tracked those patients longitudinally over the course of disease. Whole blood was collected in K2EDTA tubes by collaborating institutions according to the institutions' own protocols. For TCRbeta analysis, collaborator samples were shipped as frozen whole blood, as isolated PBMCs, or as DNA extracted from either sample type. TCRbeta CDR3 regions were amplified from genomic DNA using the immunoSEQ Assay, a bias-controlled multiplex PCR. Regarding the original processing steps: The number of nucleated cells in each sample was estimated from the amplification of reference gene primers within the assay. Sequence reads were collapsed and filtered to measure the absolute abundance of every unique TCRbeta CDR3 rearrangement. For each sample, productive Simpson clonality was calculated as the square root of Simpson's diversity index across productive rearrangements. TCRdb re-hosts the immuneACCESS table, in-frame sequences only. Its copies lack some clones; in the studies checked, an unresolved V gene accounts for under half of them, and the cause for the rest is not known. From that table come the V and J calls and clone size; the DNA was used to work out D and trimming. Here the sample has about 280,000 clones; 89% occur a single time. The top ten hold around 10% of the sample.

Points on this clone: There is no known antigen for this receptor. The junction does not match germline at one end; this may be a read error.

Its CDR3 holds 16 amino acids, cysteine through phenylalanine. Left in the record is the CDR3 DNA by itself, 48 bases read in frame from the first base. The germline V gene (reference sequence) specifies SEHNR as CDR1 and FQNEAQ as CDR2. Sequenced material: peripheral blood. The clonotype comes from a woman aged 30 to 39 with COVID-19, enrolled during active disease. The chain couples TRBV7-9 to TRBJ2-2, with 11 bases in between that match TRBD2. The sequenced DNA: TGTGCCAGCAGCTTTCTAGCGGGGGGTAACACCGGGAAGCTGTTTTTT. Translated, it reads CASSFLAGGNTGKLFF.